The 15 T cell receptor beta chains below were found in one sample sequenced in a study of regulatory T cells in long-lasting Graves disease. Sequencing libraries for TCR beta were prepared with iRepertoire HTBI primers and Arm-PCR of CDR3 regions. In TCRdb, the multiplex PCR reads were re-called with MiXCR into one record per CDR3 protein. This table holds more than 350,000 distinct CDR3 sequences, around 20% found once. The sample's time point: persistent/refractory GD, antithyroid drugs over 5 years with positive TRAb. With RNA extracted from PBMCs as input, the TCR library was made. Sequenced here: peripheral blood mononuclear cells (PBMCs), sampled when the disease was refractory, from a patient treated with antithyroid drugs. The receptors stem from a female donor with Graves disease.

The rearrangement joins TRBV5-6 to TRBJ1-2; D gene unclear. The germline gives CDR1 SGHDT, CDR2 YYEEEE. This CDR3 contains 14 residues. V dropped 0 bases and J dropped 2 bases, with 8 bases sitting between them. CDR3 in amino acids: CASSLVSENYGYTF. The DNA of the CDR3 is TGTGCCAGCAGCTTGGTTTCGGAAAACTATGGCTACACCTTC.

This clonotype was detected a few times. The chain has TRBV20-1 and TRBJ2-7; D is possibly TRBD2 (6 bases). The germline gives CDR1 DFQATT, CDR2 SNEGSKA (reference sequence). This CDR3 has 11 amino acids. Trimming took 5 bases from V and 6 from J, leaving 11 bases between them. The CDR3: CSAWTNREQYF. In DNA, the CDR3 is TGCAGTGCTTGGACTAATCGCGAGCAGTACTTC.

The CDR3 region is CASSFRDRGIYEQYF. The CDR3 DNA sequence: TGTGCCAGTAGTTTTCGGGACAGGGGCATATACGAGCAGTACTTC. This rearrangement joins TRBV19 to TRBJ2-7; 10 nucleotides align to TRBD1. V was pared by 5 bases and J by 4 bases, with 8 bases of the junction left unmatched. The germline V gene encodes CDR1 LNHDA and CDR2 SQIVND (reference sequence). The CDR3 consists of 15 residues.

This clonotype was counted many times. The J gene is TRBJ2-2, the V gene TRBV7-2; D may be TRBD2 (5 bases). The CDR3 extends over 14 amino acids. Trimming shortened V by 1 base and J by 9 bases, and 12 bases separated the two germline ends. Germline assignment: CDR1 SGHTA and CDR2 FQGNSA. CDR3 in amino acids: CASSLGYGGRELFF. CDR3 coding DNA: TGTGCCAGCAGCTTAGGGTACGGAGGCCGGGAGCTGTTTTTT.

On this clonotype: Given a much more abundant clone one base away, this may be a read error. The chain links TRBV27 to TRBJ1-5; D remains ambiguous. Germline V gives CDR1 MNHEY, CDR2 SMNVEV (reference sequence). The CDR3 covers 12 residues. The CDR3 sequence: CASRDGNQSQHF. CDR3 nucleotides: TGTGCCAGCAGGGACGGGAATCAGTCCCAGCATTTT.

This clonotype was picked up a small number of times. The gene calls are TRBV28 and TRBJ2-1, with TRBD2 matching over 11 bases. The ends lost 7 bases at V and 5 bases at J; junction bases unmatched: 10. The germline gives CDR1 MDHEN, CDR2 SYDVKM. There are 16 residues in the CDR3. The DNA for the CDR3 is TGTGCCAGCAACATTGGGGGGACTAGCGGTAACAATGAGCAGTTCTTC. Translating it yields CASNIGGTSGNNEQFF.

The CDR3: CAWSLVPLRYEQYF. Here the CDR3 DNA reads TGTGCCTGGTCCTTGGTCCCTCTCCGGTACGAGCAGTACTTC. J is TRBJ2-7 and V is TRBV30; the D is unclear. The germline V gene has CDR1 GTSNPN and CDR2 SVGIG (reference sequence). The V and J ends lost 5 bases and 4 bases respectively, with 18 bases between them. The CDR3 spans 14 residues. The whole variable domain, remainder taken from reference TRBV30 and TRBJ2-7, is SQTIHQWPATLVQPVGSPLSLECTVEGTSNPNLYWYRQAAGRGLQLLFYSVGIGQISSEVPQNLSASRPQDRQFILSSKKLLLSDSGFYLCAWSLVPLRYEQYFGPGTRLTVT.

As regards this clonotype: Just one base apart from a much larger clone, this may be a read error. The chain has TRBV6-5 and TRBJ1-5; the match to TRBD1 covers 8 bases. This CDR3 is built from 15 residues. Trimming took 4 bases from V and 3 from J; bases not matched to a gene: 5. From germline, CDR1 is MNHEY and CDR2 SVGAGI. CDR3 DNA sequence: TGTGCCAGCAGTTGGGACAGGAGGAACAATCAGCCCCAGCATTTT. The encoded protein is CASSWDRRNNQPQHF.

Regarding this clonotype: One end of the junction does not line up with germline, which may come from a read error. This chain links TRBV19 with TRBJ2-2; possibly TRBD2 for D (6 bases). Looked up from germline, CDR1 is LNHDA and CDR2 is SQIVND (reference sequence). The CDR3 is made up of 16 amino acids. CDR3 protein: CASSIDSGRSTGELFF. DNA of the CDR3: TGTGCCAGTAGTATAGATAGCGGAAGGAGCACCGGGGAGCTGTTCTTT.

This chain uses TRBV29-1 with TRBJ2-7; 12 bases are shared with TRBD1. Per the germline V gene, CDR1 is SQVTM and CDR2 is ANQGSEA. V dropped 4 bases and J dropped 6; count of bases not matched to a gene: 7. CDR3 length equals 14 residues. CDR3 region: CSVGGGTGGGEQYF. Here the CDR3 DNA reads TGCAGCGTTGGAGGGGGGACAGGGGGCGGCGAGCAGTACTTC.

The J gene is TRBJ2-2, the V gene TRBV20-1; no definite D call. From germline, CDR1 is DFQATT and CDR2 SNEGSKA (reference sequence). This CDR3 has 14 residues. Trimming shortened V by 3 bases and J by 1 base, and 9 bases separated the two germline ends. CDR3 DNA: TGCAGTGCTAGTCCAGACCTGAACACCGGGGAGCTGTTTTTT. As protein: CSASPDLNTGELFF.

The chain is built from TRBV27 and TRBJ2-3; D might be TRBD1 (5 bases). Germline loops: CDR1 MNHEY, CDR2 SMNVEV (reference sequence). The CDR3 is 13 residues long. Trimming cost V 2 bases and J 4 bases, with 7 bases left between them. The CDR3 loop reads CASSLVGADTQYF. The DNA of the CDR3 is TGTGCCAGCAGTTTAGTAGGGGCAGATACGCAGTATTTT.

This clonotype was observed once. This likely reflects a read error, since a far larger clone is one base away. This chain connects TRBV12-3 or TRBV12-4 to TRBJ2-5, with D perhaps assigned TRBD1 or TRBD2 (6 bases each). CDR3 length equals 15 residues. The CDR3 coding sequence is TGTGCCAGCAGGGCCGGGGGCTTCTACCAAGAGACCCGGTACTTC. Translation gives CASRAGGFYQETRYF.

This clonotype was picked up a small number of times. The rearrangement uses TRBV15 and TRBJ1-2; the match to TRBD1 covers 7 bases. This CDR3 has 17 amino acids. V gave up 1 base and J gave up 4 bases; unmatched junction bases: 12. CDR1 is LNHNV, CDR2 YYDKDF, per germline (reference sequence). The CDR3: CATSRVGSAGGAYGYTF. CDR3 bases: TGTGCCACCAGCAGAGTAGGTTCCGCAGGGGGAGCCTATGGCTACACCTTC.

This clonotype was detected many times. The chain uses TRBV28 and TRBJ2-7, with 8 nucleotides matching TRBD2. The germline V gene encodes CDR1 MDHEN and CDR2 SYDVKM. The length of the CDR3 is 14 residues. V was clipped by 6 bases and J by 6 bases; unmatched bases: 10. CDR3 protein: CASRETSASREQYF. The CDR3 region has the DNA TGTGCCAGCAGGGAGACTAGCGCCTCTCGCGAGCAGTACTTC.